This T cell receptor (beta chain) was found in a study of blood T cell repertoires in COVID-19 (dated by TCRdb to between 2020 and 2021). In the study overall: Samples covering the acute and convalescent phases of COVID-19 were provided by collaborators in the United States, Italy and Spain. The material from the prospective study consisted of cDNA or gDNA derived from T cells, B-cell-depleted T cells, or PBMCs. Deeply sampled blood TCRbeta repertoires from subjects exposed to, actively infected with, or recovered from COVID-19 were included in the dataset. The repertoires were made available in a free public database intended to serve as a resource for research on the immune response to SARS-CoV-2. Samples were obtained from the ongoing ImmuneRACE study (first 160 participants) and from 950 to 1,500 subjects provided by 6 global collaborators. The sample metadata nearly always contained a de-identified subject ID, COVID-19 status, age in years and sex. Where HLA class I and class II types were available, the types were taken from metadata supplied by the sample provider, not from assay-based typing. Summary of the overall study and its limitations: Clinical and demographic metadata were provided uncurated, with the amount varying by source and participant.

As regards this clone: No cognate antigen has been identified for it. Nothing much larger sits one base from this clone, and base qualities are not available.

Enrolling through a virtual design, the prospective study's participants ranged in age from about 18 to 100 years and lived across 20 to 25 United States geographic areas. To assign participants to cohorts, the prospective study relied on clinical history that participants themselves reported in a screening survey and a study questionnaire. Exposed participants were defined as having been in contact with someone with a PCR-confirmed or clinician-diagnosed COVID-19 case within 2 weeks of study entry. In the prospective study, whole blood, serum and a nasopharyngeal or oropharyngeal swab were collected from each participant by mobile phlebotomists. Additional blood draws and questionnaires over an approximately 2-month period could optionally be provided by prospective study participants. Prospective study blood samples were shipped either frozen or at room temperature before DNA extraction. TCRbeta CDR3 regions were amplified from genomic DNA by means of the immunoSEQ Assay, a bias-controlled multiplex PCR. As for the original processing: Nucleated cell counts per sample were estimated from amplification of reference gene primers within the assay. To quantify the absolute abundance of each unique TCRbeta CDR3 rearrangement, sequence reads were collapsed and filtered. Productive Simpson clonality was computed per sample as the square root of Simpson's diversity index over productive rearrangements. TCRdb took over this immuneACCESS table, retaining in-frame rearrangements with V and J assigned. Such tables are incomplete; in checked studies, under half of the missing clones stem from an unresolved V gene, and the remainder is unexplained. The V and J calls and clone size were taken over from that table, and D and trimming were inferred from the DNA. The sample yields hundreds of thousands of clones; 70% to 90% were counted once. Approximately 1.5% of the sample is held by the ten biggest clonotypes.

This receptor was identified in a woman aged 18-29 years who had been exposed to COVID-19. The sequenced sample consisted of PBMCs or T cells enriched from blood (not recorded which).

For the CDR3, the sequence is CASSRTAINQPQHF. The nucleotide sequence reads as follows: TGTGCCAGCAGTCGGACAGCTATTAATCAGCCCCAGCATTTT. The chain is assembled from TRBV28 and TRBJ1-5; 6 matching bases give a weak D call of TRBD1. V was cut back by 5 bases and J by 4 bases, leaving a gap of 12 bases between them. The CDR3 spans 14 residues, from the cysteine through the phenylalanine. CDR3 DNA only is kept here, 42 bases in frame from base 1. CDR1 and CDR2 (MDHEN, SYDVKM) derive from the germline V gene.